The T cell receptor (beta chain) under discussion was sequenced for a study of T cells expressing NK-cell markers. Overall study context: Underlying the TCR beta repertoires were sorted CD3+CD56+NKG2C+, CD3+CD56+NKG2C- and CD3+CD56-NKG2C+ T cells. Of eight sequenced donors, seven were HCMV-seropositive and one HCMV-seronegative. Study conclusions and caveats: The leading position in the CD3+CD56-NKG2C+ fraction of several donors also went to these clonotypes.

Production of TCR beta cDNA relied on 5'RACE template switching with UMIs. TCRdb re-analyzed the 5' RACE reads; it lists each CDR3 protein once, without DNA. Its listing shows about 460,000 distinct CDR3 sequences. This CDR3 contains 14 residues. Comments on this clonotype: Its antigen remains unidentified.

What was sequenced was blood T cells: a sorted CD56 or NKG2C T cell subset, CD4+ or CD8+ T cells, or bulk PBMC T cells (not recorded which). This receptor was obtained from a woman between 50 and 59 years old in good health. V gene TRBV12-3 or TRBV12-4 combines with J gene TRBJ1-2; TCRdb lists TRBD1, though no DNA is available to test this call. This chain's CDR3 is CASSFGDRGQGYTF.